This paragraph reports one T cell receptor beta chain. The data stem from a study of blood T cell repertoires in COVID-19. CDR1 and CDR2 (germline): ENHRY, SYGVKD. V lost 3 bases to trimming and J lost 3 bases; unmatched junction nucleotides: 3. The CDR3 sequence is 14 residues long. The repertoire was sequenced with immunoSEQ multiplex PCR; TCRdb's copy has only in-frame clones and lacks some. This table holds about 190,000 clones, around 79% found once. The V call is TRBV10-3, the J call TRBJ2-3; 7 bases fit TRBD1. This TCR derives from a man aged 50 to 60 who had recovered from COVID-19. The sequenced sample consisted of peripheral blood. The CDR3, as DNA: TGTGCCATCAGTGAAAGGGGGCCTACAGATACGCAGTATTTT. Its translation is CAISERGPTDTQYF.